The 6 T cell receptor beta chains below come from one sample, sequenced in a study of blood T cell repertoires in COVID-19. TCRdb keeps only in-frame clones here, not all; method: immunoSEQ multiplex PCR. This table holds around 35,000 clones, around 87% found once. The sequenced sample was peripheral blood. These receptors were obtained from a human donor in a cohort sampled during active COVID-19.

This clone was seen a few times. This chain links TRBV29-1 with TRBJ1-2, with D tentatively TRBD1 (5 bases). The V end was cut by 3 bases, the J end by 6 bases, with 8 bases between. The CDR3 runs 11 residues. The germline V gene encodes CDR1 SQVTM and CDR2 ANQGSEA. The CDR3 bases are TGCAGCGTTGAGGGCAGGGATGGCTACACCTTC. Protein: CSVEGRDGYTF.

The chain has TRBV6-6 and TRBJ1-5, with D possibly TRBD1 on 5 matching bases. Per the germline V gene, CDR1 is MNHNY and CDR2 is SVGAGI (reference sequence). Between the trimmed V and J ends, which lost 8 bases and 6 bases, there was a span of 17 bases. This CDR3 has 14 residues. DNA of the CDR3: TGTGCCAGCGCTGAGCAGGGCGGGGGTCAGCCCCAGCATTTT. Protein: CASAEQGGGQPQHF.

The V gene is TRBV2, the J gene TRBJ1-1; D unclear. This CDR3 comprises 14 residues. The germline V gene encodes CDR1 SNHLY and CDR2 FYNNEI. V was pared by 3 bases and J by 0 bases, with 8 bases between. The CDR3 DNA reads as TGTGCCAGCAGTGACAGGATGATGAACACTGAAGCTTTCTTT. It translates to CASSDRMMNTEAFF.

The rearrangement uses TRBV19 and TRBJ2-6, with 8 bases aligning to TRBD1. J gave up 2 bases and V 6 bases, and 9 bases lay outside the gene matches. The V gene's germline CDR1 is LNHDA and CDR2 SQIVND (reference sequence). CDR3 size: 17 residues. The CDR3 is CASSPRGRSPGANVLTF. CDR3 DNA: TGTGCCAGTAGCCCCAGGGGGCGCAGCCCTGGGGCCAACGTCCTGACTTTC.

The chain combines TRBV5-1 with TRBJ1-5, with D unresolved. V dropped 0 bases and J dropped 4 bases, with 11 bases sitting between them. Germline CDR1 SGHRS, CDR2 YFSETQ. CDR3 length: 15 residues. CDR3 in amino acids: CASSLAPGNNQPQHF. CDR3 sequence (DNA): TGCGCCAGCAGCTTGGCCCCAGGAAATAATCAGCCCCAGCATTTT.

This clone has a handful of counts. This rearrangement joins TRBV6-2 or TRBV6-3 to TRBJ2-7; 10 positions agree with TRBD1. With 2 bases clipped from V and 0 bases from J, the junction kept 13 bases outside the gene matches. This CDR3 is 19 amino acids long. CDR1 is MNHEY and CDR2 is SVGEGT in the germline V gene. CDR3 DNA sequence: TGTGCCAGCAGTTACAGGGGGACAGGGGCCTTCCGGAGCTCCTACGAGCAGTACTTC. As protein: CASSYRGTGAFRSSYEQYF.